This T cell receptor (beta chain) was sequenced for a study of glioma-infiltrating T cells after dendritic cell vaccination. The CDR3 is 14 residues long. From germline, CDR1 is LNHDA and CDR2 SQIVND (reference sequence). V lost 0 bases and J 2 bases, leaving 7 bases between the germline ends. Before vaccination, two weeks after the third vaccination, and at progression, PBMC were collected. TCRdb's table, derived via immunoSEQ multiplex PCR, lists solely in-frame clones and lacks some. The sample carries roughly 52,000 clones, approximately 83% recorded once. The chain joins TRBV19 to TRBJ1-2; the D gene is possibly TRBD1 (5 bases). Source: blood, taken before dendritic cell vaccination. This receptor was identified in a human donor with glioblastoma. Written as DNA, the CDR3 is TGTGCCAGTAGTATAGACTCAGGGAACTATGGCTACACCTTC. Residues: CASSIDSGNYGYTF.